The clone carrying this T cell receptor (beta chain) was observed many times. The CDR3 is 15 residues long. Per germline, CDR1 SGHRS and CDR2 YFSETQ. Trimming shortened V by 0 bases and J by 2 bases, and 10 bases separated the two germline ends. TCRdb reprocessed the RT-PCR reads via MiXCR and lists one record per CDR3 protein. The sample lists around 700,000 distinct CDR3 sequences; 14% were seen once. The sequencing sample was made of memory CD4+ T cells from blood. The sequence was obtained from a female donor in good health, serving as a healthy control. The chain couples TRBV5-1 to TRBJ2-3; D gene uncertain. The chain's CDR3 is CASSLEDTTTDTQYF. The CDR3, as DNA: TGCGCCAGCAGCTTGGAAGACACAACCACAGATACGCAGTATTTT.